Reported below is one T cell receptor beta chain. From germline, CDR1 is SNHLY and CDR2 FYNNEI. V lost 3 bases and J 4 bases, leaving 15 bases between the germline ends. The CDR3 runs to 15 residues. The data stem from a study of T cell changes during pregnancy in multiple sclerosis. Repertoires were generated with immunoSEQ multiplex PCR, while TCRdb's copy carries only in-frame clones and drops some. The repertoire consists of roughly 30,000 clones, with more than 70% occurring once and the leading ten covering about 5.4%. Here the sequenced sample was CD8+ T cells from peripheral blood mononuclear cells, taken in the first trimester of pregnancy. The receptor comes from a female donor with multiple sclerosis, enrolled in a pregnancy study. The rearrangement uses TRBV2 and TRBJ1-2, with D possibly matching TRBD1 (6 bases). The CDR3, as DNA: TGTGCCAGCAGTGATATGCGGGAGGACAGCTATGGCTACACCTTC. It specifies CASSDMREDSYGYTF.